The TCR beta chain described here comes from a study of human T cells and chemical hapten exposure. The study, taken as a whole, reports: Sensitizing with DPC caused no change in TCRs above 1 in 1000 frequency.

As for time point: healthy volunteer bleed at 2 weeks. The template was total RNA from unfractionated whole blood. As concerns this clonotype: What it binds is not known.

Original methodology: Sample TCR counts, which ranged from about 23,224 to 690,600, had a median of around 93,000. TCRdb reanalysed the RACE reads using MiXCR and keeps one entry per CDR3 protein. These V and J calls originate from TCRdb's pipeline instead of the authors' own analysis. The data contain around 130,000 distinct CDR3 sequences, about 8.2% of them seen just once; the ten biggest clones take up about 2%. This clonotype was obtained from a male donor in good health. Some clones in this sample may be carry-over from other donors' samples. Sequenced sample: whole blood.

CDR3 region: CASSSSLLADYEQYF. The CDR3 nucleotides read TGTGCCAGCAGCTCCTCCCTTCTAGCGGACTACGAGCAGTACTTC. The V and J genes are TRBV7-9 and TRBJ2-7; 7 positions match TRBD2. J lost 3 bases, V lost 4 bases, and 9 bases had no gene match. The V gene's germline CDR1 is SEHNR and CDR2 FQNEAQ (reference sequence). This CDR3 is built from 15 residues.